This TCR beta chain is from a study of shared clonotypes between healthy human individuals. V lost 6 bases, J lost 7 bases, and 15 bases lay in between. The CDR3 is 13 residues long. In germline, CDR1 is LNHNV, CDR2 YYDKDF (reference sequence). Within Nashville, Tennessee resided all donors, each a Caucasian adult. Here immunoSEQ multiplex PCR was the method, and the copy in TCRdb shows in-frame clones only, minus some. This table has 450,000 to 500,000 clones, 60% to 80% appearing once. The specimen was PBMCs. The sequence was collected from a woman in her 40s in good health. Some clones in this sample may be carry-over from other donors' samples. The V and J genes are TRBV15 and TRBJ2-5, with D perhaps matching TRBD2 (5 bases). CDR3 in amino acids: CATSTTPAGTQYF. The DNA for the CDR3 is TGTGCCACCAGTACGACCCCCGCGGGGACCCAGTACTTC. The whole variable domain, remainder taken from reference TRBV15 and TRBJ2-5, is DAMVIQNPRYQVTQFGKPVTLSCSQTLNHNVMYWYQQKSSQAPKLLFHYYDKDFNNEADTPDNFQSRRPNTSFCFLDIRSPGLGDTAMYLCATSTTPAGTQYFGPGTRLLVL.